The clone carrying this T cell receptor beta chain was observed a single time. Its target is unknown. This entry is derived from a study of T cell responses to AZD1222 COVID-19 vaccine. Study-wide results and caveats: Baseline serostatus was positive in only six AZD1222 recipients.

Assay: immunoSEQ multiplex PCR; the TCRdb copy retains only in-frame clones and omits some. The data hold roughly 130,000 clones, with approximately 88% observed a single time. The CDR3 totals 14 residues. The ends lost 3 bases at V and 8 bases at J; junction bases unmatched: 8. Germline assignment: CDR1 SEHNR and CDR2 FQNEAQ (reference sequence). Sequencing was performed on peripheral blood, taken on day 0 of AZD1222 vaccination. The chain is built from TRBV7-9 and TRBJ1-2, with 8 bases that match TRBD1. The clonotype comes from an adult in good health. CDR3 nucleotides: TGTGCCAGCAGCTTCGGACAGGGCGTCTACGGCTACACCTTC. It is translated as CASSFGQGVYGYTF.